Listed here are 8 T cell receptor beta chains from one sample, sequenced in a study of Graves' ophthalmopathy and Graves' hyperthyroidism. Amplification targeted the TCR beta CDR3 regions, with RNA transcripts as the source material. In the first round, RT-PCR was carried out with HTBI primers, and a multiplex PCR formed the second round. TCRdb itself ran the multiplex PCR reads through MiXCR, one entry per CDR3 protein. The table shows about 240,000 distinct CDR3 sequences, with roughly 50% occurring only once. Specimen: peripheral blood. The receptors come from an adult man with Graves' ophthalmopathy.

The chain employs TRBV5-4 and TRBJ2-5; 13 nucleotides agree with TRBD2. The CDR3 covers 16 residues. With V trimmed by 3 bases and J by 4 bases, 6 bases remained unmatched. Germline V CDR1 and CDR2: SGHNT, YYREEE (reference sequence). The CDR3: CASSYGLAGEGETQYF. The DNA of the CDR3 is TGTGCCAGCAGCTACGGACTAGCGGGGGAAGGAGAGACCCAGTACTTC.

The CDR3 protein is CASSGTFNTGELFF. DNA of the CDR3: TGTGCCAGTAGCGGGACATTCAACACCGGGGAGCTGTTTTTT. V and J are TRBV19 and TRBJ2-2; a possible D gene is TRBD1 (6 bases). Germline lookup yields CDR1 LNHDA and CDR2 SQIVND (reference sequence). V lost 6 bases and J lost 2, with 10 bases in between. The CDR3 contains 14 residues.

This rearrangement joins TRBV20-1 to TRBJ2-5; D gene unclear. Trimming stripped 1 base from V and 1 base from J, with 13 bases between. The CDR3 has 15 amino acids. Per germline, CDR1 DFQATT and CDR2 SNEGSKA (reference sequence). The chain's CDR3 is CSARGDALPQETQYF. In nucleotides, the CDR3 is TGCAGTGCTAGAGGTGACGCCCTACCCCAAGAGACCCAGTACTTC.

The J gene is TRBJ2-2, the V gene TRBV12-3 or TRBV12-4, with 8 bases aligning to TRBD1. The CDR3 is 17 residues long. Trimming took 4 bases from V and 1 from J; bases not matched to a gene: 8. The CDR3 DNA reads TGTGCCAGCAGTTCTAGTCCCGGGACAGGGAACACCGGGGAGCTGTTTTTT. This encodes CASSSSPGTGNTGELFF.

This clonotype was observed a few times. V is TRBV10-1 and J is TRBJ2-6; no firm D call. V dropped 4 bases and J dropped 0 bases, with 7 bases sitting between them. This CDR3 is built from 15 residues. Germline V gives CDR1 WNHNN, CDR2 SYGVQD (reference sequence). The DNA for the CDR3 is TGCGCCAGCAGTGCCCAACCCTCTGGGGCCAACGTCCTGACTTTC. As protein: CASSAQPSGANVLTF.

The DNA of the CDR3 is TGCAGTGCTAACGCATGGGGGCAGGCGTCCTACGAGCAGTACTTC. It codes for CSANAWGQASYEQYF. The gene calls are TRBV20-1 and TRBJ2-7, with D possibly being TRBD1 (6 bases). The CDR3 consists of 15 residues. Trimming removed 4 bases at V and 1 base at J, with 17 bases between. Germline lookup yields CDR1 DFQATT and CDR2 SNEGSKA (reference sequence).

The chain is built from TRBV5-1 and TRBJ1-1; TRBD1 is a possible D gene (6 bases). The V end lost 3 bases, the J end lost 0 bases, and 6 bases lay between the germline ends. Germline CDR1 SGHRS, CDR2 YFSETQ. The CDR3 runs 13 residues. The CDR3: CASSWDMNTEAFF. CDR3 sequence (DNA): TGCGCCAGCAGCTGGGACATGAACACTGAAGCTTTCTTT.

This chain joins TRBV20-1 and TRBJ2-7; unclear D gene. The germline V gene encodes CDR1 DFQATT and CDR2 SNEGSKA (reference sequence). Trimming removed 0 bases from V and 1 base from J, with 7 bases in between. CDR3 length: 13 amino acids. The CDR3 DNA sequence: TGCAGTGCTAGAGAGACCCTTTCCTACGAGCAGTACTTC. It translates to CSARETLSYEQYF.